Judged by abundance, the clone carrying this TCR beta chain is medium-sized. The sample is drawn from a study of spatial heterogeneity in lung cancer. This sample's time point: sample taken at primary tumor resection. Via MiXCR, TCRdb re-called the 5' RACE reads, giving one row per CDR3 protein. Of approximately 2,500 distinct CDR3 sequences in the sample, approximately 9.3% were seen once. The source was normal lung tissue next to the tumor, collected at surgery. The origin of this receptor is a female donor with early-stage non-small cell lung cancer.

This CDR3 reads CASSFPPDYGYTF. The CDR3 DNA is TGTGCCAGCAGTTTCCCCCCTGACTATGGCTACACCTTC. This chain joins TRBV28 and TRBJ1-2; D is undetermined. This CDR3 region has 13 residues. The germline gives CDR1 MDHEN, CDR2 SYDVKM. V lost 3 bases and J lost 3, with 8 bases in between.